This TCR beta chain appears in the sequencing data of a study of T-cell memory formation after mild COVID-19. Concerning this clonotype itself: Its specificity is not known.

Constant-segment primers served in 5'RACE that generated TCR alpha and TCR beta cDNA libraries bearing sample barcodes and UMIs. TCRdb reprocessed the 5' RACE reads via MiXCR and lists one record per CDR3 protein. The data contain about half a million distinct CDR3 sequences, 15% to 20% of them singletons. Study findings and constraints: Contracting CD4+ clones lay largely in CM and EM, with CD8+ ones residing in EMRA.

The V end was cut by 0 bases, the J end by 4 bases, with 16 bases between. Germline assignment: CDR1 SGDLS and CDR2 YYNGEE. The CDR3 runs 16 residues. The clonotype comes from an adult woman who had mild COVID-19 (a few samples of this study predate the infection). Cell type and time point are not known. The genes are TRBV9 and TRBJ1-1; D perhaps matches TRBD1 (6 bases). Material: PBMCs or a T cell subset sorted from them (not recorded which). The CDR3: CASSVAWDKAGTEAFF. Written as DNA, the CDR3 is TGTGCCAGCAGCGTAGCGTGGGACAAAGCGGGCACTGAAGCTTTCTTT.